Following are 28 T cell receptor beta chains from one sample sequenced in a study of blood T cells in healthy people across ages. Next came a second PCR, run for about 7 to 12 cycles, which used a sample-barcoded 5' primer along with a J-beta primer mix. One entry per CDR3 protein, called by TCRdb with MiXCR from the 5' RACE reads. The table records 1.5 million to 2 million distinct CDR3 sequences, 28% of them present only once. Sequencing was carried out using blood. The receptor set was obtained from a woman in her twenties or thirties in good health.

This clonotype was observed many times. The chain is built from TRBV4-1 and TRBJ2-7, with D perhaps TRBD2 (5 bases). Germline-derived CDR1 and CDR2 are MGHRA and YSYEKL. Deletions cut 1 base from V and 3 bases from J, with 13 bases between. This CDR3 contains 15 residues. The CDR3 here is CASSQVLAEDYEQYF. The CDR3 DNA is TGCGCCAGCAGCCAAGTGCTCGCGGAGGACTACGAGCAGTACTTC.

There are many counts of this clonotype. The gene calls are TRBV7-9 and TRBJ2-7; 8 bases are shared with TRBD1. Trimming removed 1 base from V and 3 bases from J; junction bases left unmatched: 2. CDR3 length equals 14 residues. Germline CDR1 is SEHNR and CDR2 is FQNEAQ (reference sequence). CDR3 residues: CASSLVQGDYEQYF. As DNA, the CDR3 is TGTGCCAGCAGCTTAGTACAGGGGGACTACGAGCAGTACTTC.

As concerns this clonotype: At one boundary the junction diverges from the germline segment, which might be a read error. V and J are TRBV5-4 and TRBJ2-1; 15 positions match TRBD2. The CDR3 loop spans 17 amino acids. Germline assignment: CDR1 SGHNT and CDR2 YYREEE (reference sequence). CDR3 sequence: CAGSSGTSGGWDNEQFF. The CDR3 DNA is TGTGCCGGCAGCTCCGGGACTAGCGGGGGGTGGGACAATGAGCAGTTCTTC.

This chain links TRBV7-6 with TRBJ1-2; D is possibly TRBD1 (5 bases). The ends were cut back, 1 base at V and 6 bases at J, with 12 bases in the middle. The CDR3 extends over 14 amino acids. Per the germline V gene, CDR1 is SGHVS and CDR2 is FNYEAQ. CDR3 sequence (DNA): TGTGCCAGCAGCTTAGATGGGGCTACGGATGGCTACACCTTC. Translation gives CASSLDGATDGYTF. Drawing the rest from reference TRBV7-6 and TRBJ1-2, the complete variable domain is GAGVSQSPRYKVTKRGQDVALRCDPISGHVSLYWYRQALGQGPEFLTYFNYEAQQDKSGLPNDRFSAERPEGSISTLTIQRTEQRDSAMYRCASSLDGATDGYTFGSGTRLTVV.

The chain couples TRBV7-9 to TRBJ2-6, with 9 nucleotides matching TRBD1. The CDR3 spans 16 residues. The germline V gene has CDR1 SEHNR and CDR2 FQNEAQ (reference sequence). With 5 bases clipped from V and 2 bases from J, the junction kept 4 bases outside the gene matches. The CDR3 spells CASSIQGAPGANVLTF. The DNA of the CDR3 is TGTGCCAGCAGCATACAGGGGGCACCTGGGGCCAACGTCCTGACTTTC. The whole variable domain, remainder taken from reference TRBV7-9 and TRBJ2-6, is DTGVSQNPRHKITKRGQNVTFRCDPISEHNRLYWYRQTLGQGPEFLTYFQNEAQLEKSRLLSDRFSAERPKGSFSTLEIQRTEQGDSAMYLCASSIQGAPGANVLTFGAGSRLTVL.

V and J are TRBV5-1 and TRBJ2-3, with D maybe TRBD1 (5 bases). V was pared by 3 bases and J by 2 bases, with 19 bases between. The CDR3 has 17 amino acids. CDR1 and CDR2 (germline): SGHRS, YFSETQ. As DNA, the CDR3 is TGCGCCAGCAGCTACGATACGCAGGGATACGACACAGATACGCAGTATTTT. Encoded protein: CASSYDTQGYDTDTQYF.

At least ten counts were recorded for this clonotype. The J gene is TRBJ2-1, the V gene TRBV10-3; no clear D gene. The germline V and J ends were trimmed by 11 bases and 0 bases, with 14 bases remaining between them. The CDR3 runs 14 residues. The germline gives CDR1 ENHRY, CDR2 SYGVKD. CDR3 DNA: TGTGCCGTTTCACCTGCCCTCTCCTACAATGAGCAGTTCTTC. Amino acids: CAVSPALSYNEQFF.

This clonotype occurred a few times. The chain links TRBV7-2 to TRBJ1-2; D is perhaps TRBD1 (5 bases). CDR1 and CDR2 from the germline V gene are SGHTA and FQGNSA. The CDR3 extends over 14 amino acids. The V end lost 3 bases, the J end lost 2 bases, and 10 bases lay between the germline ends. CDR3 region: CASSLGPWNYGYTF. In nucleotides, the CDR3 is TGTGCCAGCAGCTTGGGACCTTGGAACTATGGCTACACCTTC.

A remark on this clonotype: An end of the junction differs from the germline gene, which may be a read error. This rearrangement joins TRBV7-2 to TRBJ2-7, with a weak D call TRBD2 (6 bases). This CDR3 region has 15 residues. The germline V gene has CDR1 SGHTA and CDR2 FQGNSA. DNA for the CDR3: TGTGCCATCAGCCATTCGGCGGGAAAGTCCTACGAGCAGTACTTC. It encodes CAISHSAGKSYEQYF.

Remarks on this clonotype: A much larger clone differs from this one at a single base, so this may be a read error. The gene calls are TRBV6-5 and TRBJ2-7; a possible D gene is TRBD2 (6 bases). The CDR3 contains 14 residues. From germline, CDR1 is MNHEY and CDR2 SVGAGI. V lost 6 bases and J lost 0, with 12 bases in between. CDR3 nucleotide sequence: TGTGCCAGCAGCGGGGCTAGCGCCTCCTACGAGCAGTACTTC. It is translated as CASSGASASYEQYF.

This clonotype was seen at least ten times. The chain recombines TRBV4-1 with TRBJ1-2, with D possibly matching TRBD1 (6 bases). Germline values: CDR1 MGHRA, CDR2 YSYEKL. V was shortened by 2 bases and J by 8 bases, with 15 bases between the two germline ends. This CDR3 is 14 amino acids long. CDR3 sequence (DNA): TGCGCCAGCAGCCAACCTACGAGGGGGGGCGGCTACACCTTC. Its translation is CASSQPTRGGGYTF.

Written as DNA, the CDR3 is TGTGCCAGCAGCACTAGCGGTCCCTCCTACAATGAGCAGTTCTTC. Its translation: CASSTSGPSYNEQFF. The chain is built from TRBV9 and TRBJ2-1, with 8 bases lining up with TRBD2. The CDR3 spans 15 residues. Germline values: CDR1 SGDLS, CDR2 YYNGEE. The J segment lost 0 bases and the V segment lost 4 bases, leaving 3 bases of the junction unmatched.

CDR3 DNA sequence: TGTGCCAGTAGTTGGACTACCGAAAATGAGCAGTTCTTC. Translated: CASSWTTENEQFF. The V and J genes are TRBV19 and TRBJ2-1, with D perhaps matching TRBD2 (6 bases). V dropped 5 bases and J dropped 7 bases, with 12 bases sitting between them. The germline V gene encodes CDR1 LNHDA and CDR2 SQIVND (reference sequence). The CDR3 loop spans 13 amino acids.

This clonotype was counted at least ten times. This chain uses TRBV20-1 with TRBJ2-3; a possible D gene is TRBD2 (6 bases). Trimming removed 3 bases from V and 2 bases from J, with 12 bases in between. CDR3 length: 14 residues. Germline CDR1 is DFQATT and CDR2 is SNEGSKA (reference sequence). The CDR3 DNA is TGCAGTGCTAGGGTAGCGGCATTCACAGATACGCAGTATTTT. It encodes CSARVAAFTDTQYF.

The V gene is TRBV20-1, the J gene TRBJ1-1; D is unclear. The V gene's germline CDR1 is DFQATT and CDR2 SNEGSKA (reference sequence). The CDR3 loop spans 11 amino acids. With 6 bases removed from V and 8 bases from J, the gap between germline ends came to 13 bases. CDR3 nucleotides: TGCAGTGCCGTACAAACAAGAGAAGCTTTCTTT. Its protein product is CSAVQTREAFF.

The chain is built from TRBV5-4 and TRBJ2-7; 11 nucleotides line up with TRBD2. With 4 bases clipped from V and 2 bases from J, the junction kept 8 bases outside the gene matches. The CDR3 totals 16 residues. CDR1 is SGHNT and CDR2 is YYREEE in the germline V gene (reference sequence). The CDR3 here is CASSRASGGTTYEQYF. In DNA, the CDR3 is TGTGCCAGCAGCAGGGCTAGCGGGGGGACCACCTACGAGCAGTACTTC.

V gene TRBV5-1 combines with J gene TRBJ2-2; D not certain. CDR1 SGHRS and CDR2 YFSETQ come from the germline V gene. The CDR3 extends over 15 amino acids. Deletions cut 0 bases from V and 5 bases from J, with 11 bases between. The CDR3 DNA reads TGCGCCAGCAGCTTGGTGTTTTTCGGAACCGGGGAGCTGTTTTTT. It encodes CASSLVFFGTGELFF.

The chain has TRBV20-1 and TRBJ2-3, with 11 bases aligning to TRBD2. CDR3 size: 16 residues. V gave up 3 bases and J gave up 1 base; unmatched junction bases: 6. Germline CDR1 DFQATT, CDR2 SNEGSKA (reference sequence). The CDR3 region is CSASEATSGGTDTQYF. The CDR3 nucleotides read TGCAGTGCTAGTGAGGCGACTAGCGGGGGCACAGATACGCAGTATTTT.

This chain joins TRBV20-1 and TRBJ1-5; possible D gene TRBD1, 5 bases. The CDR3 consists of 12 residues. V was clipped by 4 bases and J by 5 bases, with 9 bases between them. Germline CDR1 reads DFQATT; CDR2 reads SNEGSKA (reference sequence). The CDR3: CSATQGDQPQHF. The CDR3 region has the DNA TGCAGTGCTACCCAGGGCGATCAGCCCCAGCATTTT.

The genes are TRBV6-5 and TRBJ2-3; D is uncertain. Germline CDR1 reads MNHEY; CDR2 reads SVGAGI. Between the trimmed V and J ends, which lost 2 bases and 5 bases, there was a span of 8 bases. The CDR3 loop spans 13 amino acids. The CDR3 DNA is TGTGCCAGCAGTTACGGGTCAGGAGATACGCAGTATTTT. Amino acid sequence: CASSYGSGDTQYF.

This clonotype was counted between two and nine times. The V gene is TRBV9, the J gene TRBJ2-3, with no clear D. The CDR3 is made up of 12 amino acids. V was trimmed by 4 bases and J by 6 bases, leaving 9 bases between them. Germline assignment: CDR1 SGDLS and CDR2 YYNGEE. CDR3 in amino acids: CASSINMDTQYF. The CDR3 region has the DNA TGTGCCAGCAGCATCAACATGGATACGCAGTATTTT.

The chain is built from TRBV20-1 and TRBJ2-2; no firm D call. Germline V gives CDR1 DFQATT, CDR2 SNEGSKA (reference sequence). The germline V and J ends were trimmed by 3 bases and 7 bases, with 12 bases remaining between them. The CDR3 length is 13 residues. The CDR3 here is CSARISNGGELFF. CDR3 DNA: TGCAGTGCTAGGATAAGCAACGGCGGGGAGCTGTTTTTT.

This clonotype was found a few times. This chain uses TRBV28 with TRBJ1-1; D possibly corresponds to TRBD1 (6 bases). Germline loops: CDR1 MDHEN, CDR2 SYDVKM. Trimming left V 7 bases short and J 4 bases short, with 25 bases between. The CDR3 has 17 amino acids. CDR3 DNA sequence: TGTGCCAGCACCCCTTTCTCAGTGACAACAGGGTTCACTGAAGCTTTCTTT. Protein sequence: CASTPFSVTTGFTEAFF.

Regarding this clonotype: Sequence at one end of the junction differs from germline and may be a read error. V and J are TRBV29-1 and TRBJ2-5; 8 nucleotides align to TRBD1. The germline V gene has CDR1 SQVTM and CDR2 ANQGSEA. The CDR3 consists of 14 residues. The CDR3 region has the DNA TGCAGCGCCGGAGGGACAGGCCGACAAGAGGCCCAGTACTTC. Translating it yields CSAGGTGRQEAQYF.

The chain employs TRBV6-5 and TRBJ1-2; D is uncertain. This CDR3 spans 11 amino acids. Per the germline V gene, CDR1 is MNHEY and CDR2 is SVGAGI. The V end lost 10 bases, the J end lost 8 bases, and 14 bases lay between the germline ends. Here the CDR3 DNA reads TGTGCCACCGGCCGTGGGCTAGGCTACACCTTC. Encoded protein: CATGRGLGYTF.

This clonotype was recorded at least ten times. V gene TRBV7-2 combines with J gene TRBJ2-4; 12 bases are shared with TRBD2. V lost 0 bases to trimming and J lost 1 base; unmatched junction nucleotides: 10. From germline, CDR1 is SGHTA and CDR2 FQGNSA. The CDR3 has 20 amino acids. CDR3 sequence (DNA): TGTGCCAGCAGCTTAGCGCCCCGGCTAGCGGGGGGGCGCGCCAAAAACATTCAGTACTTC. Amino acids: CASSLAPRLAGGRAKNIQYF.

V is TRBV7-8 and J is TRBJ2-3; D remains unclear. CDR3 length equals 12 residues. Germline-derived CDR1 and CDR2 are SGHVS and FQNEAQ. With 5 bases removed from V and 7 bases from J, the gap between germline ends came to 10 bases. The CDR3: CASSQNPYTQYF. The CDR3, as DNA: TGTGCCAGCAGCCAAAACCCTTATACGCAGTATTTT.

Details on this clonotype: The junction departs from the called germline gene at one end, perhaps through a read error. The genes are TRBV15 and TRBJ2-1; 9 bases line up with TRBD2. The CDR3 contains 16 residues. Germline V lookup: CDR1 LNHNV, CDR2 YYDKDF (reference sequence). CDR3 coding DNA: TGTACCACCAGCAGAGTACGCGGGAGGGCCCCAGGTGAGCAGTTCTTC. This sequence encodes CTTSRVRGRAPGEQFF.